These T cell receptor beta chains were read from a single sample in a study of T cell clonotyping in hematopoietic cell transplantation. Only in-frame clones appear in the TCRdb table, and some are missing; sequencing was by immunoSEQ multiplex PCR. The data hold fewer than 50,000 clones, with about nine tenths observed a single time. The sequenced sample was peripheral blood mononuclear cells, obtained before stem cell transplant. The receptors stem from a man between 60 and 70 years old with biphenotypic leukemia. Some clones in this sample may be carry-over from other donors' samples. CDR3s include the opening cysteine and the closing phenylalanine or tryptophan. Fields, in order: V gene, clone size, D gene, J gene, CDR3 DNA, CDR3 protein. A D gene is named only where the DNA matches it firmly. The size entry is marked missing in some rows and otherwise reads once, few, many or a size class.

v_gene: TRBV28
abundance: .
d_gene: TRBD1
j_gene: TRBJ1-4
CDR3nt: TGTGCCAGCAGTTCCCCCAGGGGGCTCGTTGAAAAACTGTTTTTT
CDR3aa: CASSSPRGLVEKLFF

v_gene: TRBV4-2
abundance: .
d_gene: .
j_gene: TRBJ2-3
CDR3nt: TGTGCCAGCAGCCCGGTGCGCACAGATACGCAGTATTTT
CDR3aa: CASSPVRTDTQYF

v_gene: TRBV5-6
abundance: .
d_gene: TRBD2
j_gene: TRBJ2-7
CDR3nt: TGTGCCGGGAGGGCCTCTAGGGAGCAGTACTTC
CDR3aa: CAGRASREQYF

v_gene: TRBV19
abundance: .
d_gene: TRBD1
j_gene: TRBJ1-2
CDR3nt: TGTGCCAGTAGCACCGGGACAGCTTATGGCTACACCTTC
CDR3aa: CASSTGTAYGYTF

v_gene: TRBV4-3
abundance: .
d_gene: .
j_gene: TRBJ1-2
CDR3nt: TGCGCCAGCAGCCAAGAAAGCGGACAGCTTAACTATGGCTACACCTTC
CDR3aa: CASSQESGQLNYGYTF

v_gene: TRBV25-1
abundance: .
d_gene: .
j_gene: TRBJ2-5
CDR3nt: TGTGCCAGCAGTCCCCCCTTGGGCTTGCCCTCCCAAGAGACCCAGTACTTC
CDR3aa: CASSPPLGLPSQETQYF

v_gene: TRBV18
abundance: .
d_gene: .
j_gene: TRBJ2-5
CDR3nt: TGTGCCAGCTCACCACCGGGGCAGTACCAAGAGACCCAGTACTTC
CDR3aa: CASSPPGQYQETQYF

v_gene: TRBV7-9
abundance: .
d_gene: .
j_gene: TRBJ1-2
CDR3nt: TGTGCCAGCAGCCTAGGAGCCCTTGTGTCCCTGGGTGGCTACACCTTC
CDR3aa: CASSLGALVSLGGYTF

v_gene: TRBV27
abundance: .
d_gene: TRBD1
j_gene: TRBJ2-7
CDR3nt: TGTGCCAGCAGTTTAAGGGGTCCAGGGGGCGGTGGATCCTACGAGCAGTACTTC
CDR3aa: CASSLRGPGGGGSYEQYF

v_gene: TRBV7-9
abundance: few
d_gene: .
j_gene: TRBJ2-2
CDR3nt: TGTGCCAGCAGCTTAGATCTAGCTCCCGGGGAGCTGTTTTTT
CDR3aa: CASSLDLAPGELFF

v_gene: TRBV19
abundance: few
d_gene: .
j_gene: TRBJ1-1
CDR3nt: TGTGCCAGTAGTGAGGGAAGTGACGCTGAAGCTTTCTTT
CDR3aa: CASSEGSDAEAFF

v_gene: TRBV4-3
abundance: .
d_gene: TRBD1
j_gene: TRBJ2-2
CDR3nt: TGCGCCAGCAGCCAGGGGACAGGTCGGTACGGGGAGCTGTTTTTT
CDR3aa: CASSQGTGRYGELFF

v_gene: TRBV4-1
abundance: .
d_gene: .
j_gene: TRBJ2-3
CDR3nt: TGCGCCAGCAGTCCATTAGAAGATAATACGCAGTATTTT
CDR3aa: CASSPLEDNTQYF

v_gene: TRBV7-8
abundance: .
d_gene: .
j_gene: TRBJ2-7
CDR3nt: TGTGCCAGCAGCTTAGGACTTGTCGAGCAGTACTTC
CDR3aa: CASSLGLVEQYF

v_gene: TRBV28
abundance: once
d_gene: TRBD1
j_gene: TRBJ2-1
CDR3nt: TGTGCCAGCAAGATCCTCGCGGGACAGGGGACTGAGCAGTTCTTC
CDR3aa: CASKILAGQGTEQFF

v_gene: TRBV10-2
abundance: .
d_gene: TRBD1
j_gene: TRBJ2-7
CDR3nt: TGCGCCAGCAGGAAGACAGGGTACATCGAGCAGTACTTC
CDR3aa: CASRKTGYIEQYF

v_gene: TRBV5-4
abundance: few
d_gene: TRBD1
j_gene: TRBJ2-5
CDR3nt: TGTGCCAGCAGCTTGGGGACAGGGGAAATCCAGTACTTC
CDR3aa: CASSLGTGEIQYF

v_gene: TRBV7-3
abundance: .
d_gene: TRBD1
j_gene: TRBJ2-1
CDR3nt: TGTGCCAGCAGCTTCGAGGGGGCCCCACAAAGGGAGCAGTTCTTC
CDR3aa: CASSFEGAPQREQFF

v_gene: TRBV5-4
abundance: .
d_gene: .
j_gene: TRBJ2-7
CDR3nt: TGTGCCAGCAGCTTGGATGCGGTGGACTACGAGCAGTACTTC
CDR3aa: CASSLDAVDYEQYF

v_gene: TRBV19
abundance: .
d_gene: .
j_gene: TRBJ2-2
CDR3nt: TGTGCCAGTAGGTTAACAAATATCGGGGAGCTGTTTTTT
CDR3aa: CASRLTNIGELFF

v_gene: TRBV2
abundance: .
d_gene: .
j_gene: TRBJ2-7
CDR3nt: TGTGCCAGCAGTGCTCAATACGAGCAGTACTTC
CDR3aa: CASSAQYEQYF

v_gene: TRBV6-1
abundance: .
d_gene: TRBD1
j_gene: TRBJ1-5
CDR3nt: TGTGCCAGCAGCCGCACAGGGGGCAGCGGCCAGCCCCAGCATTTT
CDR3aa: CASSRTGGSGQPQHF

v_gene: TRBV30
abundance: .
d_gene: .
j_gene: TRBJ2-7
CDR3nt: TGTGCCTGGTTAGGTGCAGGGTTAGCGCAGTACTTC
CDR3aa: CAWLGAGLAQYF

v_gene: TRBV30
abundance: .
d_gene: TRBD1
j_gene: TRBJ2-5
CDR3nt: TGTGCCTGGAGTGTAACAGGGGGGGAGACCCAGTACTTC
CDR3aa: CAWSVTGGETQYF

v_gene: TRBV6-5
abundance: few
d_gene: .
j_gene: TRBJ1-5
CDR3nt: TGTGCCAGCAGTTACTCACGGGAGGAGCCCCAGCATTTT
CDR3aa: CASSYSREEPQHF

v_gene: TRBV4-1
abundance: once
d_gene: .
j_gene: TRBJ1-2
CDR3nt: TGCGCCAGCAGCCAAGAGAGCAAAACTAACTATGGCTACACCTTC
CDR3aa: CASSQESKTNYGYTF

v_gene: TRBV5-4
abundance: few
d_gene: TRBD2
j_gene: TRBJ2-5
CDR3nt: TGTGCCAGCAGCTTGGAGTGGGAGCGGGGGCAGCAAGAGACCCAGTACTTC
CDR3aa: CASSLEWERGQQETQYF

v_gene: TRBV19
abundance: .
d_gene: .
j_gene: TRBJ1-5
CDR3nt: TGTGCCACTTTCCGTGACTGGAATCAGCCCCAGCATTTT
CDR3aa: CATFRDWNQPQHF

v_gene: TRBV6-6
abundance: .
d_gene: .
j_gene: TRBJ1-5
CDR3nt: TGTGCCAGCTGTTGGGGCAATCAGCCCCAGCATTTT
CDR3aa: CASCWGNQPQHF

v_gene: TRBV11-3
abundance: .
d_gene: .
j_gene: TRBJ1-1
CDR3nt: TGTGCCAGCAGCTTAGGCAGGAACACTGAAGCTTTCTTT
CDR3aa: CASSLGRNTEAFF

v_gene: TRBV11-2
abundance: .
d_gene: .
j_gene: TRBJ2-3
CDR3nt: TGTGCCAGCAGCGAGACTAGAGTGGGGCACACAGATACGCAGTATTTT
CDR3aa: CASSETRVGHTDTQYF

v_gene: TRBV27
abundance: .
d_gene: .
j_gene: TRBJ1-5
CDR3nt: TGTGCCAGCAGTTTATGGGGCGGTCAGCCCCAGCATTTT
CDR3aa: CASSLWGGQPQHF

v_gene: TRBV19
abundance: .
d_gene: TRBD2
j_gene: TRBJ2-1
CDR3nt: TGTGCCAGTAGTGATACTAGCGGGAGCTACAATGAGCAGTTCTTC
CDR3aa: CASSDTSGSYNEQFF

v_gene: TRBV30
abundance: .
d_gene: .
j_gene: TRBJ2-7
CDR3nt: TGTGCCGGAAATGACAGGCGATCCTACGAGCAGTACTTC
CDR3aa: CAGNDRRSYEQYF

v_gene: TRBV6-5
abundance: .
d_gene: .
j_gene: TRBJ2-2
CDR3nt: TGTGCCAGCAGCCGGGGAGCCGGGGAGCTGTTTTTT
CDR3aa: CASSRGAGELFF

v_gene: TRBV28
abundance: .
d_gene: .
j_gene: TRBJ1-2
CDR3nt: TGTGCCAGCAGTAACCTCGGGAGATACTATGGCTACACCTTC
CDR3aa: CASSNLGRYYGYTF

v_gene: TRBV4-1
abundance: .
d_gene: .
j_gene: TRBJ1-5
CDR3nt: TGCGCCAGCAGCCGAGGAGGGCTTGAGGGTCACAAGCATTTT
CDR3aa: CASSRGGLEGHKHF